What follows are 29 T cell receptor beta chains derived from one specimen sequenced in a study of spatial heterogeneity in lung cancer. MiXCR was run by TCRdb on the 5' RACE reads, yielding one entry per CDR3 protein. The sample carries some 23,000 distinct CDR3 sequences, under 8% recorded once. Time point reported: sample taken at primary tumor resection. Whole RNA from tumor, nontumor lung or frozen PBMC was sequenced unsorted. The specimen was PBMCs, collected at surgery. The receptors derive from a male donor with early-stage non-small cell lung cancer.

This rearrangement joins TRBV7-7 to TRBJ2-7; no definite D call. Trimming pared 5 bases from V and 0 bases from J, leaving 14 bases between. The CDR3 spans 15 residues. Germline V gene lookup returns CDR1 SSHAT and CDR2 FNYEAQ (reference sequence). The CDR3 DNA is TGTGCCAGCAGCCCTCGATCGGAGTTCTCCTACGAGCAGTACTTC. Translated, it gives CASSPRSEFSYEQYF.

This clonotype was detected many times. V usage is TRBV6-5 and J usage is TRBJ2-7; 7 bases line up with TRBD1. The CDR3 runs 14 residues. Trimming removed 2 bases from V and 4 bases from J; junction bases left unmatched: 5. The germline V gene encodes CDR1 MNHEY and CDR2 SVGAGI. For the CDR3, the DNA is TGTGCCAGCAGTTACCCCGGGACAGCTTACGAGCAGTACGTC. Translation: CASSYPGTAYEQYV.

In its sample, this clonotype was seen many times. The genes are TRBV6-6 and TRBJ2-7; 9 nucleotides match TRBD1. This CDR3 spans 13 amino acids. CDR1 and CDR2 from the germline V gene are MNHNY and SVGAGI (reference sequence). J lost 2 bases, V lost 5 bases, and 1 base had no gene match. CDR3 sequence (DNA): TGTGCCAGCAGTCGGACAGGGGCCTACGAGCAGTACTTC. Translating it yields CASSRTGAYEQYF.

This clonotype was observed a handful of times. The CDR3, as DNA: TGCAGTGCTAGAGTACAGGGTAGCACAGATACGCAGTATTTT. Its protein product is CSARVQGSTDTQYF. This chain connects TRBV20-1 to TRBJ2-3; the D gene is possibly TRBD1 (6 bases). The germline CDR1 and CDR2 sequences are DFQATT and SNEGSKA (reference sequence). V lost 1 base and J 0 bases, leaving 8 bases between the germline ends. The CDR3 is 14 residues long.

This clonotype was detected ten times or more. The V call is TRBV5-1, the J call TRBJ2-1; 7 bases agree with TRBD1. The CDR3 consists of 13 residues. Per germline, CDR1 SGHRS and CDR2 YFSETQ. V gave up 7 bases and J gave up 9 bases; unmatched junction bases: 10. The CDR3 coding sequence is TGCGCCAGCGCGCGAGACAGGGCGAGTGAGCAGTTCTTC. Translating it yields CASARDRASEQFF. The whole variable domain, remainder taken from reference TRBV5-1 and TRBJ2-1, is KAGVTQTPRYLIKTRGQQVTLSCSPISGHRSVSWYQQTPGQGLQFLFEYFSETQRNKGNFPGRFSGRQFSNSRSEMNVSTLELGDSALYLCASARDRASEQFFGPGTRLTVL.

The chain combines TRBV20-1 with TRBJ2-1; possible D gene TRBD1, 6 bases. V shed 2 bases and J shed 4 bases, with 9 bases lying between them. Germline-derived CDR1 and CDR2 are DFQATT and SNEGSKA (reference sequence). There are 13 residues in the CDR3. This CDR3 reads CSARYRVYNEQFF. The CDR3 region has the DNA TGCAGTGCTAGATACAGGGTTTACAATGAGCAGTTCTTC.

This clonotype has at least ten counts. The rearrangement joins TRBV7-9 to TRBJ2-5, with D hard to call. V was cut by 5 bases and J by 1 base, with 8 bases left in between. CDR1 SEHNR and CDR2 FQNEAQ come from the germline V gene (reference sequence). This CDR3 is 13 amino acids long. The CDR3 is CASSRQIQETQYF. Here the CDR3 DNA reads TGTGCCAGCAGCCGACAAATCCAAGAGACCCAGTACTTC.

Ten or more counts support this clonotype. V usage is TRBV2 and J usage is TRBJ2-3; no clear D. From germline, CDR1 is SNHLY and CDR2 FYNNEI. The CDR3 extends over 15 amino acids. V was clipped by 2 bases and J by 0 bases, with 9 bases between them. The CDR3 sequence: CASSEKVRSTDTQYF. The CDR3 DNA is TGTGCCAGCAGTGAAAAGGTTAGAAGCACAGATACGCAGTATTTT.

This clonotype was detected ten times or more. The chain links TRBV2 to TRBJ2-3; unclear D gene. V lost 2 bases and J lost 2, with 8 bases in between. This CDR3 region has 14 residues. Germline CDR1 reads SNHLY; CDR2 reads FYNNEI. The CDR3 DNA follows: TGTGCCAGCAGTGAAAGCCCGCTCACAGATACGCAGTATTTT. Translating it yields CASSESPLTDTQYF.

This clonotype was observed at least ten times. The chain uses TRBV20-1 and TRBJ2-2; D remains ambiguous. The ends were cut back, 2 bases at V and 2 bases at J, with 6 bases in the middle. The germline gives CDR1 DFQATT, CDR2 SNEGSKA (reference sequence). The CDR3 runs 13 residues. The CDR3 DNA reads TGCAGTGCTAGAAGGAGTAACACCGGGGAGCTGTTTTTT. Its translation is CSARRSNTGELFF.

By proportion, this clonotype is medium-sized. The rearrangement uses TRBV7-3 and TRBJ2-1; D is perhaps TRBD1 (5 bases). Germline CDR1 SGHTA, CDR2 FQGTGA. The CDR3 extends over 13 amino acids. Trimming cost V 3 bases and J 5 bases, with 8 bases left between them. The CDR3: CASSFVGDNEQFF. The CDR3 DNA reads as TGTGCCAGCAGCTTTGTAGGGGACAATGAGCAGTTCTTC.

V gene TRBV28 combines with J gene TRBJ1-2; 8 positions match TRBD1. Losses at the gene ends were 6 bases for V and 4 bases for J; bases not matched to a gene: 16. The CDR3 totals 17 residues. CDR1 and CDR2 from the germline V gene are MDHEN and SYDVKM. CDR3 region: CASSPNLGQGAGYGYTF. DNA for the CDR3: TGTGCCAGCAGCCCAAACCTGGGGCAGGGGGCTGGCTATGGCTACACCTTC.

This clonotype has ten or more counts. The chain recombines TRBV5-1 with TRBJ2-2; D ambiguous. Trimming shortened V by 0 bases and J by 1 base, and 10 bases separated the two germline ends. This CDR3 contains 16 residues. CDR1 SGHRS and CDR2 YFSETQ come from the germline V gene. The CDR3 protein is CASSLERSENTGELFF. CDR3 DNA: TGCGCCAGCAGCTTGGAACGGTCCGAGAACACCGGGGAGCTGTTTTTT.

This clonotype was counted ten times or more. This rearrangement joins TRBV7-2 to TRBJ1-5; D call uncertain. CDR3 length: 11 amino acids. Trimming pared 5 bases from V and 9 bases from J, leaving 8 bases between. Germline lookup yields CDR1 SGHTA and CDR2 FQGNSA. CDR3 nucleotide sequence: TGTGCCAGCAGCAACGACGGGCCCCAGCATTTT. Its protein product is CASSNDGPQHF.

The rearrangement links TRBV28 to TRBJ2-7; D is unresolved. V was pared by 6 bases and J by 2 bases, with 14 bases between. The germline gives CDR1 MDHEN, CDR2 SYDVKM. The CDR3 has 14 residues. The chain's CDR3 is CASRPGPRPYEQYF. Written as DNA, the CDR3 is TGTGCCAGCAGGCCAGGCCCCCGACCCTACGAGCAGTACTTC. The full variable domain, with the rest looked up from reference TRBV28 and TRBJ2-7, is DVKVTQSSRYLVKRTGEKVFLECVQDMDHENMFWYRQDPGLGLRLIYFSYDVKMKEKGDIPEGYSVSREKKERFSLILESASTNQTSMYLCASRPGPRPYEQYFGPGTRLTVT.

The chain uses TRBV28 and TRBJ2-2; a possible D gene is TRBD1 (5 bases). CDR1 is MDHEN, CDR2 SYDVKM, per germline. This CDR3 is 15 amino acids long. The germline V and J ends were trimmed by 10 bases and 5 bases, with 20 bases remaining between them. CDR3 region: CAKIISQGRTGELFF. The CDR3 DNA reads TGTGCCAAGATAATTAGCCAGGGAAGAACCGGGGAGCTGTTTTTT.

This chain joins TRBV15 and TRBJ2-5; 8 bases are a match to TRBD2. V gave up 1 base and J gave up 0 bases; unmatched junction bases: 1. The CDR3 consists of 15 residues. Germline values: CDR1 LNHNV, CDR2 YYDKDF (reference sequence). In nucleotides, the CDR3 is TGTGCCACCAGCAGAGCGACTAGCGACCAAGAGACCCAGTACTTC. Translated: CATSRATSDQETQYF.

This clonotype was seen a handful of times. V usage is TRBV12-3 or TRBV12-4 and J usage is TRBJ2-1; 16 bases are a match to TRBD2. CDR3 size: 14 residues. The V segment lost 7 bases and the J segment 12 bases; nucleotides outside the gene matches: 6. CDR3 DNA sequence: TGTGCCAGCACGGGACTAGCGGGAGGGCAGGTGCAGTTCTTC. Encoded protein: CASTGLAGGQVQFF.

The chain couples TRBV30 to TRBJ2-1; either TRBD1 or TRBD2 may fit D (5 bases each). The CDR3 spans 15 residues. Germline assignment: CDR1 GTSNPN and CDR2 SVGIG (reference sequence). V was trimmed by 1 base and J by 12 bases, leaving 22 bases between them. The CDR3 is CAWSGSGSGAWRQFF. The CDR3 coding sequence is TGTGCCTGGAGTGGATCCGGGTCCGGGGCATGGCGGCAGTTCTTC.

The chain employs TRBV29-1 and TRBJ1-2; D gene uncertain. V lost 4 bases and J 2 bases, leaving 5 bases between the germline ends. CDR3 length: 11 amino acids. From germline, CDR1 is SQVTM and CDR2 ANQGSEA. CDR3 coding DNA: TGCAGCGTTGGACTGAACTATGGCTACACCTTC. Translation: CSVGLNYGYTF. The whole variable domain, remainder taken from reference TRBV29-1 and TRBJ1-2, is SAVISQKPSRDICQRGTSLTIQCQVDSQVTMMFWYRQQPGQSLTLIATANQGSEATYESGFVIDKFPISRPNLTFSTLTVSNMSPEDSSIYLCSVGLNYGYTFGSGTRLTVV.

This clonotype appeared many times. The chain joins TRBV5-1 to TRBJ1-6; TRBD1 agrees at 8 bases. This CDR3 region has 14 residues. CDR1 and CDR2 from the germline V gene are SGHRS and YFSETQ. V was clipped by 4 bases and J by 6 bases; unmatched bases: 3. Here the CDR3 reads CASSATGANSPLHF. The CDR3 coding sequence is TGCGCCAGCAGCGCGACAGGGGCTAATTCACCCCTCCACTTT.

This clonotype came up a few times. The chain is built from TRBV11-2 and TRBJ2-3; no reliable D call. The V end lost 1 base, the J end lost 1 base, and 12 bases lay between the germline ends. The CDR3 spans 16 residues. The germline gives CDR1 SGHAT, CDR2 FQNNGV. CDR3: CASSLGPGRGTDTQYF. In DNA form, the CDR3 reads TGTGCCAGCAGCTTAGGTCCAGGAAGGGGCACAGATACGCAGTATTTT.

This clonotype was counted ten times or more. The chain combines TRBV12-5 with TRBJ1-5; D is unclear. This CDR3 spans 12 amino acids. Germline CDR1 is LGHNT and CDR2 is FRNRAP. V lost 6 bases and J 5 bases, leaving 8 bases between the germline ends. The CDR3 nucleotides read TGTGCTAGTGGAGAGAAGTATCAGCCCCAGCATTTT. Amino acid sequence: CASGEKYQPQHF.

This clonotype ranks as medium-sized. The V gene is TRBV19, the J gene TRBJ1-2; D not resolved. Trimming left V 0 bases short and J 4 bases short, with 9 bases between. CDR1 and CDR2 from the germline V gene are LNHDA and SQIVND (reference sequence). The CDR3 runs to 14 residues. The CDR3 is CASSIDRSFYGYTF. CDR3 sequence (DNA): TGTGCCAGTAGTATAGACCGCTCTTTCTATGGCTACACCTTC.

The rearrangement joins TRBV27 to TRBJ2-7; the D gene could be TRBD1 or TRBD2 (6 bases each). Germline V gene data show CDR1 as MNHEY and CDR2 as SMNVEV (reference sequence). The CDR3 totals 15 residues. V was pared by 6 bases and J by 3 bases, with 18 bases between. The CDR3 region has the DNA TGTGCCAGCAGCGTCAGAGAGGGGGGCTACTACGAGCAGTACTTC. It encodes CASSVREGGYYEQYF.

There are a few counts of this clonotype. The chain combines TRBV28 with TRBJ2-2, with TRBD1 matching over 7 bases. Trimming at V came to 7 bases and at J to 0 bases, leaving 8 bases not matched to a gene. From germline, CDR1 is MDHEN and CDR2 SYDVKM. The length of the CDR3 is 16 residues. CDR3 nucleotide sequence: TGTGCCAGCACCTCCGGACAGGCTTCGAACACCGGGGAGCTGTTTTTT. Amino acids: CASTSGQASNTGELFF. Full variable domain (rest looked up from reference TRBV28 and TRBJ2-2): DVKVTQSSRYLVKRTGEKVFLECVQDMDHENMFWYRQDPGLGLRLIYFSYDVKMKEKGDIPEGYSVSREKKERFSLILESASTNQTSMYLCASTSGQASNTGELFFGEGSRLTVL.

The chain has TRBV28 and TRBJ2-1, with 8 bases fitting TRBD1. The CDR3 runs to 16 residues. V trimming: 6 bases; J trimming: 0 bases; junction bases outside the gene matches: 7. From germline, CDR1 is MDHEN and CDR2 SYDVKM. In nucleotides, the CDR3 is TGTGCCAGCAGATTGACAGGGGTCGTCTCCTACAATGAGCAGTTCTTC. Protein: CASRLTGVVSYNEQFF.

This clonotype was seen repeatedly, ten times or more. The gene calls are TRBV7-3 and TRBJ2-1, with D tentatively TRBD1 (6 bases). CDR3 length equals 15 residues. The V and J ends lost 5 bases and 4 bases respectively, with 15 bases between them. From germline, CDR1 is SGHTA and CDR2 FQGTGA. The CDR3: CASSAQGGSYNEQFF. In DNA, the CDR3 is TGTGCCAGCAGCGCACAGGGCGGGTCTTACAATGAGCAGTTCTTC.

V is TRBV4-2 and J is TRBJ2-4; 10 nucleotides align to TRBD1. The ends lost 0 bases at V and 3 bases at J; junction bases unmatched: 8. Germline CDR1 is LGHNA and CDR2 is YNFKEQ. The CDR3 spans 18 residues. The CDR3 region is CASSQELWDRGFKNIQYF. The CDR3 nucleotides are TGTGCCAGCAGCCAAGAACTCTGGGACAGGGGTTTCAAAAACATTCAGTACTTC.